The 10 T cell receptor beta chains below were found in one sample sequenced in a study of CD8 T cells in Susac syndrome. RNA amounts of roughly 0.45 to 1 ug underwent reverse transcription with random hexamers. One entry per CDR3 protein, called by TCRdb with MiXCR from the immunoSEQ multiplex PCR reads. This sample has a few hundred thousand distinct CDR3 sequences, with 95% found just once. Sequenced: CD4+ T cells from PBMCs. These receptors all come from a human donor with multiple sclerosis.

CDR3 sequence: CSARSSGGAYYNEQFF. The CDR3 DNA sequence: TGCAGTGCTAGGTCTAGCGGGGGGGCCTACTACAATGAGCAGTTCTTC. This sequence joins TRBV20-1 and TRBJ2-1, with 12 bases lining up with TRBD2. The germline CDR1 and CDR2 sequences are DFQATT and SNEGSKA (reference sequence). After removal of 3 bases from V and 3 bases from J, the junction contained 6 bases not matched to a gene. There are 16 residues in the CDR3.

CDR3 nucleotide sequence: TGTGCCTGGAGTCAGGGAGGCATGTCCTACGAGCAGTACGTC. Amino acid sequence: CAWSQGGMSYEQYV. This chain joins TRBV30 and TRBJ2-7; tentatively, D is TRBD2 (6 bases). This CDR3 has 14 amino acids. The germline V and J ends were trimmed by 2 bases and 1 base, with 12 bases remaining between them. The germline V gene has CDR1 GTSNPN and CDR2 SVGIG (reference sequence).

The chain couples TRBV20-1 to TRBJ2-5; 9 bases line up with TRBD1. The germline V gene has CDR1 DFQATT and CDR2 SNEGSKA (reference sequence). The CDR3 covers 13 residues. The trim removed 4 bases at V and 5 bases at J, leaving 5 bases unmatched. Written as DNA, the CDR3 is TGCAGTGCTAACACAGGGGGCATGGAGACCCAGTACTTC. This gives the protein CSANTGGMETQYF.

The chain's CDR3 is CASSPTDRGDYGYTF. The CDR3 nucleotides read TGTGCCAGCTCGCCTACGGACAGGGGAGATTATGGCTACACCTTC. The chain is built from TRBV18 and TRBJ1-2; TRBD1 aligns across 9 bases. The CDR3 is made up of 15 amino acids. V trimming: 6 bases; J trimming: 5 bases; junction bases outside the gene matches: 10. Germline CDR1 and CDR2: KGHSH and LQKENI.

The chain recombines TRBV5-6 with TRBJ2-3, with D possibly matching TRBD2 (5 bases). Germline V gene sequence: CDR1 SGHDT, CDR2 YYEEEE. The CDR3 runs to 15 residues. Trimming shortened V by 4 bases and J by 2 bases, and 14 bases separated the two germline ends. CDR3 sequence reads: CASSPAERYTDTQYF. The CDR3 bases are TGTGCCAGCAGCCCGGCGGAGCGGTACACAGATACGCAGTATTTT.

The rearrangement joins TRBV4-2 to TRBJ1-5, with D maybe TRBD1 (6 bases). Germline CDR1 is LGHNA and CDR2 is YNFKEQ. V was cut by 0 bases and J by 5 bases, with 11 bases left in between. There are 15 residues in the CDR3. The CDR3 coding sequence is TGTGCCAGCAGCCAAGAAGGACAGAGGCATCAGCCCCAGCATTTT. It codes for CASSQEGQRHQPQHF.

The chain uses TRBV4-2 and TRBJ1-1; D remains unclear. Trimming removed 1 base at V and 0 bases at J, with 9 bases between. The V gene's germline CDR1 is LGHNA and CDR2 YNFKEQ. The CDR3 covers 15 residues. CDR3 DNA: TGTGCCAGCAGCCAAGTATCCCGACTGAACACTGAAGCTTTCTTT. It specifies CASSQVSRLNTEAFF.

The chain has TRBV20-1 and TRBJ2-1; TRBD2 matches at 13 bases. The CDR3 contains 14 residues. V was pared by 4 bases and J by 6 bases, with 3 bases of the junction left unmatched. Per the germline V gene, CDR1 is DFQATT and CDR2 is SNEGSKA (reference sequence). The CDR3 loop reads CSAKLAGGTNEQFF. The CDR3 region has the DNA TGCAGTGCTAAACTAGCGGGGGGGACCAATGAGCAGTTCTTC.

The chain joins TRBV9 to TRBJ1-4, with D perhaps matching TRBD1 (6 bases). This CDR3 has 15 residues. V was trimmed by 5 bases and J by 0 bases, leaving 11 bases between them. Germline assignment: CDR1 SGDLS and CDR2 YYNGEE. The CDR3 nucleotides read TGTGCCAGCAGGGGGGACAACGCAACTAATGAAAAACTGTTTTTT. It yields the protein CASRGDNATNEKLFF. Combining the CDR3 with reference TRBV9 and TRBJ1-4 gives the whole variable domain DSGVTQTPKHLITATGQRVTLRCSPRSGDLSVYWYQQSLDQGLQFLIQYYNGEERAKGNILERFSAQQFPDLHSELNLSSLELGDSALYFCASRGDNATNEKLFFGSGTQLSVL.

The chain has TRBV25-1 and TRBJ1-6; TRBD1 is a possible D gene (5 bases). This CDR3 is 13 amino acids long. The V and J ends lost 7 bases and 6 bases respectively, with 10 bases between them. The germline gives CDR1 MGHDK, CDR2 SYGVNS. CDR3 coding DNA: TGTGCCAGCACACAGGTTCCTAATTCACCCCTCCACTTT. Amino acid sequence: CASTQVPNSPLHF. Based on the CDR3 plus reference TRBV25-1 and TRBJ1-6, the full variable domain is EADIYQTPRYLVIGTGKKITLECSQTMGHDKMYWYQQDPGMELHLIHYSYGVNSTEKGDLSSESTVSRIRTEHFPLTLESARPSHTSQYLCASTQVPNSPLHFGNGTRLTVT.